A single sample gave rise to the 17 T cell receptor beta chains below, sequenced in a study of blood T cell repertoires in COVID-19 (dated by TCRdb to the early 2020s). The protocol used for the library was the immunoSEQ multiplex PCR assay. What TCRdb holds here is the immuneACCESS table cut down to in-frame rearrangements. Part of the clones is not present; checked against another copy, under half of the missing clones reflect an unresolved V gene, and the others are unexplained. In all, the sample holds over 50,000 clones, and 70% to 90% of those were seen once. About 3.8% of the sample belongs to the ten largest clones. The sequencing sample was made of PBMCs or T cells enriched from blood (not recorded which). The receptors were sampled from a woman aged 40-49 years with acute COVID-19.

This clone was seen just once. The chain links TRBV5-6 to TRBJ1-1; 9 bases match TRBD1. The germline gives CDR1 SGHDT, CDR2 YYEEEE. V lost 5 bases to trimming and J lost 1 base; unmatched junction nucleotides: 9. CDR3 length: 16 amino acids. The CDR3 loop is CASRQGQGRWNTEAFF. As DNA, the CDR3 is TGTGCCAGCAGACAGGGACAGGGACGGTGGAACACTGAAGCTTTCTTT.

This clone was seen more than once but under ten times. This chain connects TRBV19 to TRBJ1-5; 7 positions match TRBD1. This CDR3 region has 13 residues. V shed 6 bases, J shed 6 bases, and the junction held 5 bases outside the gene matches. Germline V gene sequence: CDR1 LNHDA, CDR2 SQIVND (reference sequence). For the CDR3, the DNA is TGTGCCAGTAGCTTACAGGGGCCTCAGCCCCAGCATTTT. Amino acids: CASSLQGPQPQHF. Supplemented by reference TRBV19 and TRBJ1-5, the full variable domain reads DGGITQSPKYLFRKEGQNVTLSCEQNLNHDAMYWYRQDPGQGLRLIYYSQIVNDFQKGDIAEGYSVSREKKESFPLTVTSAQKNPTAFYLCASSLQGPQPQHFGDGTRLSIL.

This clone showed up just once. The chain carries TRBV6-5 and TRBJ2-2, with D uncertain. The V gene lost 7 bases and the J gene lost 5 bases, with 11 bases spanning the gap. Germline CDR1 reads MNHEY; CDR2 reads SVGAGI. The CDR3 extends over 13 amino acids. The chain's CDR3 is CASKYEATGELFF. The CDR3 bases are TGTGCCAGCAAGTATGAGGCTACCGGGGAGCTGTTTTTT.

The rearrangement uses TRBV11-2 and TRBJ1-1, with 8 nucleotides matching TRBD1. Trimming cost V 4 bases and J 4 bases; bases outside gene matches: 11. Germline CDR1 and CDR2: SGHAT and FQNNGV. The CDR3 runs to 16 residues. Here the CDR3 DNA reads TGTGCCAGCAGCTCTGGGACAGGCTCCGTTCGCACTGAAGCTTTCTTT. Translation: CASSSGTGSVRTEAFF. The entire variable domain, with the rest obtained from reference TRBV11-2 and TRBJ1-1, is as follows: EAGVAQSPRYKIIEKRQSVAFWCNPISGHATLYWYQQILGQGPKLLIQFQNNGVVDDSQLPKDRFSAERLKGVDSTLKIQPAKLEDSAVYLCASSSGTGSVRTEAFFGQGTRLTVV.

This chain uses TRBV15 with TRBJ1-2; D unclear. There are 14 residues in the CDR3. Trimming shortened V by 0 bases and J by 4 bases, and 9 bases separated the two germline ends. The germline V gene encodes CDR1 LNHNV and CDR2 YYDKDF (reference sequence). The CDR3 region is CATSRDRLSYGYTF. The CDR3 coding sequence is TGTGCCACCAGCAGAGATCGTTTGAGCTATGGCTACACCTTC.

CDR3 DNA: TGTGCCACCGGTCCGGGGGAAGCAACTAATGAAAAACTGTTTTTT. Its protein is CATGPGEATNEKLFF. The chain combines TRBV15 with TRBJ1-4; D possibly corresponds to TRBD1 (5 bases). Trimming stripped 8 bases from V and 0 bases from J, with 13 bases between. CDR3 length equals 15 residues. Germline V lookup: CDR1 LNHNV, CDR2 YYDKDF (reference sequence).

The gene calls are TRBV25-1 and TRBJ1-4; a possible D gene is TRBD1 (5 bases). Trimming shortened V by 1 base and J by 8 bases, and 11 bases separated the two germline ends. CDR3 length equals 14 residues. From germline, CDR1 is MGHDK and CDR2 SYGVNS. CDR3 sequence: CASSEWVGAEKLFF. CDR3 in DNA: TGTGCCAGCAGTGAATGGGTAGGGGCGGAAAAACTGTTTTTT.

CDR3 bases: TGCAGCCACGCCGGGACACGGATCGGGAATGAGCAGTTCTTC. Protein: CSHAGTRIGNEQFF. The chain uses TRBV29-1 and TRBJ2-1; TRBD1 might be the D (6 bases). The CDR3 covers 14 residues. From germline, CDR1 is SQVTM and CDR2 ANQGSEA. V was trimmed by 8 bases and J by 7 bases, leaving 21 bases between them.

This chain uses TRBV9 with TRBJ2-1, with D perhaps TRBD1 (6 bases). The CDR3 runs to 13 residues. The V and J ends lost 7 bases and 5 bases respectively, with 13 bases between them. Looked up from germline, CDR1 is SGDLS and CDR2 is YYNGEE. The DNA of the CDR3 is TGTGCCAGCTGCAGATACAGGGACAATGAGCAGTTCTTC. This translates into CASCRYRDNEQFF.

The chain is built from TRBV7-9 and TRBJ2-7, with 7 nucleotides matching TRBD1. Per the germline V gene, CDR1 is SEHNR and CDR2 is FQNEAQ (reference sequence). There are 16 residues in the CDR3. V lost 1 base, J lost 0 bases, and 6 bases stayed unmatched. The CDR3 DNA follows: TGTGCCAGCAGCTTAGACAGGGGAGTGGGCTCCTACGAGCAGTACTTC. This translates into CASSLDRGVGSYEQYF.

This clone was detected once. The chain employs TRBV3-1 (or the pseudogene TRBV3-2) and TRBJ1-2; D might be TRBD1 (6 bases). V lost 2 bases to trimming and J lost 3 bases, with 10 bases between them. The CDR3 contains 14 residues. Germline-derived CDR1 and CDR2 are LGHDT and YNNKEL (reference sequence). CDR3 coding DNA: TGTGCCAGCAGCCAAAACAGGGCGTACTATGGCTACACCTTC. Translated, it gives CASSQNRAYYGYTF.

CDR3 nucleotide sequence: TGCGCCAGCAGCTTATCGACAGGGTGGAATGAAAAACTGTTTTTT. Amino acids: CASSLSTGWNEKLFF. The genes are TRBV5-1 and TRBJ1-4; the match to TRBD1 covers 7 bases. The CDR3 runs 15 residues. CDR1 and CDR2 from the germline V gene are SGHRS and YFSETQ. J lost 5 bases, V lost 2 bases, and 6 bases had no gene match. Full variable domain (remainder filled in from reference TRBV5-1 and TRBJ1-4): KAGVTQTPRYLIKTRGQQVTLSCSPISGHRSVSWYQQTPGQGLQFLFEYFSETQRNKGNFPGRFSGRQFSNSRSEMNVSTLELGDSALYLCASSLSTGWNEKLFFGSGTQLSVL.

The J gene is TRBJ1-3, the V gene TRBV2; 9 bases line up with TRBD1. V lost 2 bases to trimming and J lost 0 bases; unmatched junction nucleotides: 8. Germline assignment: CDR1 SNHLY and CDR2 FYNNEI. The CDR3 loop spans 18 amino acids. The DNA of the CDR3 is TGTGCCAGCAGTGAAACAGGGGGCGATAATTACTCTGGAAACACCATATATTTT. It yields the protein CASSETGGDNYSGNTIYF.

The chain recombines TRBV6-5 with TRBJ1-5, with 7 nucleotides matching TRBD1. Germline V gene data show CDR1 as MNHEY and CDR2 as SVGAGI. This CDR3 region has 13 residues. V lost 11 bases and J lost 4; bases outside the gene matches: 8. The CDR3 DNA reads as TGTGCCGCGGGGACAGTCACAAATCAGCCCCAGCATTTT. Translating gives CAAGTVTNQPQHF.

The rearrangement links TRBV28 to TRBJ1-4; D not resolved. CDR1 is MDHEN and CDR2 is SYDVKM in the germline V gene. The CDR3 is made up of 14 amino acids. V lost 1 base and J 7 bases, leaving 10 bases between the germline ends. The CDR3 reads CASSLSGLGEKLFF. For the CDR3, the DNA is TGTGCCAGCAGTTTATCGGGGTTGGGTGAAAAACTGTTTTTT. The full variable domain, in which reference TRBV28 and TRBJ1-4 provide the parts outside the CDR3, is DVKVTQSSRYLVKRTGEKVFLECVQDMDHENMFWYRQDPGLGLRLIYFSYDVKMKEKGDIPEGYSVSREKKERFSLILESASTNQTSMYLCASSLSGLGEKLFFGSGTQLSVL.

The rearrangement joins TRBV28 to TRBJ2-1; D possibly corresponds to TRBD1 (5 bases). V was cut by 6 bases and J by 1 base, with 10 bases left in between. The CDR3 totals 14 residues. Per germline, CDR1 MDHEN and CDR2 SYDVKM. The CDR3 DNA reads as TGTGCCAGCAGGGAGACAGTATCCTACAATGAGCAGTTCTTC. Its translation is CASRETVSYNEQFF.

The rearrangement links TRBV27 to TRBJ1-1; 7 bases fit TRBD1. V lost 3 bases, J lost 4 bases, and 5 bases stayed unmatched. The CDR3 spans 14 residues. In germline, CDR1 is MNHEY, CDR2 SMNVEV (reference sequence). This chain's CDR3 is CASSFQGGSTEAFF. The CDR3 nucleotides are TGTGCCAGCAGTTTCCAGGGGGGAAGCACTGAAGCTTTCTTT.